This T cell receptor beta chain was documented in a study of T cell responses to AZD1222 COVID-19 vaccine. The study, taken as a whole, reports: There were mostly white British donors and more females than males, and clonal diversity was possibly underestimated.

Generated by immunoSEQ multiplex PCR, the TCRdb table keeps only in-frame clones and is missing some. The repertoire holds some 80,000 clones, with roughly 88% as singletons. The CDR3 extends over 16 amino acids. Trimming stripped 4 bases from V and 3 bases from J, with 18 bases between. Germline V gives CDR1 LNHDA, CDR2 SQIVND (reference sequence). As regards this clone: Its antigen remains unidentified.

The chain uses TRBV19 and TRBJ1-1; weak D call: TRBD1 (6 bases). The sequences come from peripheral blood, collected 28 days after the second dose of the MenACWY control vaccine. The receptor was derived from an adult who received the MenACWY meningococcal vaccine as a control. Written as DNA, the CDR3 is TGTGCCAGTAGTACGTTACAGGGACCCCTTTACACTGAAGCTTTCTTT. It yields the protein CASSTLQGPLYTEAFF.